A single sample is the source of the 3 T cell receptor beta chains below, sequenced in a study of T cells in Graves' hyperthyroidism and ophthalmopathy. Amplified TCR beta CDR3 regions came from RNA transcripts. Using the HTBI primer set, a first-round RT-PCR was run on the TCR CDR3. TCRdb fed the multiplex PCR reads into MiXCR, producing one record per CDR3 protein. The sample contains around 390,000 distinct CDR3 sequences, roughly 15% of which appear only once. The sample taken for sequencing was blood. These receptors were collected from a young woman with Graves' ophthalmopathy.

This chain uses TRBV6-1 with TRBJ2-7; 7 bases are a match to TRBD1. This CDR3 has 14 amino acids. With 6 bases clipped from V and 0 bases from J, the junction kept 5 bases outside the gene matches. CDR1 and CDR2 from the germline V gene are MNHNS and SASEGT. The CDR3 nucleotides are TGTGCCAGCAGACGGGACAGCAACTCCTACGAGCAGTACTTC. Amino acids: CASRRDSNSYEQYF.

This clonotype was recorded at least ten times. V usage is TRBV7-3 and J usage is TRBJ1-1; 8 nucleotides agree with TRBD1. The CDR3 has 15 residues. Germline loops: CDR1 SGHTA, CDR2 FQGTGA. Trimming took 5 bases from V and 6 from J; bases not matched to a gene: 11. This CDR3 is CASSPYGQGRSEAFF. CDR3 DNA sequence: TGTGCCAGCAGCCCTTACGGACAGGGTAGGTCTGAAGCTTTCTTT. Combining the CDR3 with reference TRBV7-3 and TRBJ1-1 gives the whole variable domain GAGVSQTPSNKVTEKGKYVELRCDPISGHTALYWYRQSLGQGPEFLIYFQGTGAADDSGLPNDRFFAVRPEGSVSTLKIQRTERGDSAVYLCASSPYGQGRSEAFFGQGTRLTVV.

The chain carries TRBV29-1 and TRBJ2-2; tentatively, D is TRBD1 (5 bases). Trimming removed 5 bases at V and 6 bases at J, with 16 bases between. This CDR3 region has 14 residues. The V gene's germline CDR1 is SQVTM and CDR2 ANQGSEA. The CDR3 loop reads CSVFTGEISGELFF. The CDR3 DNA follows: TGCAGCGTTTTTACAGGAGAGATTTCCGGGGAGCTGTTTTTT.